The T cell receptor beta chain under discussion was sequenced for a study of glioma-infiltrating T cells. Whole-study results and caveats: Gliomas, especially low-grade, showed above-expected tissue-blood divergence; non-neoplastic patients showed below.

The iRepertoire nested amplicon-rescue multiplex PCR amplified TCR alpha and beta CDR3s from RNA. TCRdb reprocessed the multiplex PCR reads via MiXCR and lists one record per CDR3 protein. Of around 140,000 distinct CDR3 sequences listed, about 39% were seen once; the top ten hold roughly 20%. A remark on this clonotype: Its antigen is unidentified.

Germline assignment: CDR1 SGHRS and CDR2 YFSETQ. J lost 1 base, V lost 0 bases, and 0 bases had no gene match. CDR3 size: 14 residues. The sequence was obtained from a human donor with low-grade glioma or glioblastoma, undergoing nonglioma brain surgery, or in good health (not recorded which). Material: glioma tissue, nonneoplastic brain tissue, or PBMCs (not recorded which). The chain recombines TRBV5-1 with TRBJ2-5; 7 bases match TRBD1. The DNA for the CDR3 is TGCGCCAGCAGCTTGGGACAGGGCCAAGAGACCCAGTACTTC. Residues: CASSLGQGQETQYF.